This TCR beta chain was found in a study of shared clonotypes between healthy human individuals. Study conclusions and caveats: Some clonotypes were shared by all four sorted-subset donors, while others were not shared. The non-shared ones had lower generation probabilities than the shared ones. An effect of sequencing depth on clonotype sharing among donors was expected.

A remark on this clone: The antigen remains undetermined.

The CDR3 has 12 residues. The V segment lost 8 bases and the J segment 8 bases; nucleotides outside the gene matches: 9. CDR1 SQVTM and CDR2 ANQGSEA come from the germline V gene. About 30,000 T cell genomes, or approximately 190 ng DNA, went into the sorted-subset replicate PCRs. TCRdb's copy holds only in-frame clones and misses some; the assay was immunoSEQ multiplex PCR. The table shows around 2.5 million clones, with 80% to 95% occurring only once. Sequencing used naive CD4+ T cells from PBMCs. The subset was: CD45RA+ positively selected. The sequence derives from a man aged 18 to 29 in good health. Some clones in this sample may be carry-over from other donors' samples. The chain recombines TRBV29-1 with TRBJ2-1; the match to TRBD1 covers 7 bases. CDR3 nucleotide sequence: TGCAGCTCTCTAACCCAGGGGGATGAGCAGTTCTTC. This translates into CSSLTQGDEQFF.